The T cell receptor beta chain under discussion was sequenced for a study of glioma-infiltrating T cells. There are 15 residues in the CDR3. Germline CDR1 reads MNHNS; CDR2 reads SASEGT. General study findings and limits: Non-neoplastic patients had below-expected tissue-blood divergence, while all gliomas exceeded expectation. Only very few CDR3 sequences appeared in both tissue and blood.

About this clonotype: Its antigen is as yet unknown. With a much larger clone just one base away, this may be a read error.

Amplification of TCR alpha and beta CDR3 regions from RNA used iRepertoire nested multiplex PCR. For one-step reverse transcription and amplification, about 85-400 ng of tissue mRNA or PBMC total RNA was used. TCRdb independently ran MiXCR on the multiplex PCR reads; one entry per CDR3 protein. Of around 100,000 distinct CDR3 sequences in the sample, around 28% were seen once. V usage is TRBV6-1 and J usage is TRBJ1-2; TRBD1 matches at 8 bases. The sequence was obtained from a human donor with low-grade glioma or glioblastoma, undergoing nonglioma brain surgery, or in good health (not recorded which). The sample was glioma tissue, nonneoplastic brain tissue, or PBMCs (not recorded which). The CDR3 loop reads CASSEDPDRAYGYAF. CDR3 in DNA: TGTGCCAGCAGTGAAGACCCGGACAGGGCCTATGGCTACGCCTTC.